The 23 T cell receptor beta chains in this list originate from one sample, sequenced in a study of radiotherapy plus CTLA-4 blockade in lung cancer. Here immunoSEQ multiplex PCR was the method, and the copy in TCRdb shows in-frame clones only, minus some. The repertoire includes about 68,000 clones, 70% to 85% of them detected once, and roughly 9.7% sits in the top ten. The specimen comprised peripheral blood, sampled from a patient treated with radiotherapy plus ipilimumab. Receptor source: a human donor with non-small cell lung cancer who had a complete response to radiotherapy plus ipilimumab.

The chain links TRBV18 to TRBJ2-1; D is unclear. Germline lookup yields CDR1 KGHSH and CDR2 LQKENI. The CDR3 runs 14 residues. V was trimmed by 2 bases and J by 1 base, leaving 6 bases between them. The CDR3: CASSPGYSYNEQFF. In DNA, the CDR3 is TGTGCCAGCTCACCAGGCTATTCCTACAATGAGCAGTTCTTC.

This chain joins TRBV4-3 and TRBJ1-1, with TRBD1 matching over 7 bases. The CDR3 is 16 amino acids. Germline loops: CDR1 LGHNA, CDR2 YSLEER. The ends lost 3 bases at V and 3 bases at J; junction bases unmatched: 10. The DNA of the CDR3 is TGCGCCAGCAGCCAGTACGACAGGGAGGCGGACACTGAAGCTTTCTTT. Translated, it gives CASSQYDREADTEAFF.

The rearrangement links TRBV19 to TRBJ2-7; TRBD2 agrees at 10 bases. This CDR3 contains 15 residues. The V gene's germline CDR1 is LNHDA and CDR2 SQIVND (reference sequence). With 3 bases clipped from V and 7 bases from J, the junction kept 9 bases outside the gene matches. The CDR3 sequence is CASSMGLAGAGEQYV. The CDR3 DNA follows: TGTGCCAGTAGTATGGGTCTAGCGGGAGCCGGGGAGCAGTACGTC.

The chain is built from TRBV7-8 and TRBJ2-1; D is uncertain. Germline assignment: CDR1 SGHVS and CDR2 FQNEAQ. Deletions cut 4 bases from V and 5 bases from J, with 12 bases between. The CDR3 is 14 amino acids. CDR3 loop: CASSYGLPDNEQFF. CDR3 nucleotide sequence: TGTGCCAGCAGCTATGGGTTGCCCGACAATGAGCAGTTCTTC. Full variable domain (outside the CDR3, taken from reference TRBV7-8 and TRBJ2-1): GAGVSQSPRYKVAKRGQDVALRCDPISGHVSLFWYQQALGQGPEFLTYFQNEAQLDKSGLPSDRFFAERPEGSVSTLKIQRTQQEDSAVYLCASSYGLPDNEQFFGPGTRLTVL.

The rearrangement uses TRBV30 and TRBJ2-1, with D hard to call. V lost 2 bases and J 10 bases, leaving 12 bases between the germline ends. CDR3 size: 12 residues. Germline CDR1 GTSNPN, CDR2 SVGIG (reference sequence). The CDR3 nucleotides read TGTGCCTGGAGTAAAGACGCCAGCGAGCAGTTCTTC. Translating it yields CAWSKDASEQFF.

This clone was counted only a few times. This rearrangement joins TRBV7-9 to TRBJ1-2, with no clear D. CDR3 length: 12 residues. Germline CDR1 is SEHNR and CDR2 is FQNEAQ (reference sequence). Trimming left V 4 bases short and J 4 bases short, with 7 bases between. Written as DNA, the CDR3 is TGTGCCAGCAGCTCCTTGGGCTATGGCTACACCTTC. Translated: CASSSLGYGYTF.

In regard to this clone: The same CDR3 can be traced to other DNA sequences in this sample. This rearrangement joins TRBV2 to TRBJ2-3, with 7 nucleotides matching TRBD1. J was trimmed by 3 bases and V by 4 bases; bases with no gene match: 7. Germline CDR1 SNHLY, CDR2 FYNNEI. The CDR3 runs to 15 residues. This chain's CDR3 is CASSVRDRGTDTQYF. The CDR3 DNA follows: TGTGCCAGCAGTGTCCGGGACAGAGGGACAGATACGCAGTATTTT.

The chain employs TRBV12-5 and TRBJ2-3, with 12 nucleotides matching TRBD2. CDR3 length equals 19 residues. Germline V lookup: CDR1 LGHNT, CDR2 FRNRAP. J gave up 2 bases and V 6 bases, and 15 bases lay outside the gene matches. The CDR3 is CASGRTGSSGGAITDTQYF. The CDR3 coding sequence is TGTGCTAGTGGCCGGACAGGATCTAGCGGGGGGGCCATCACAGATACGCAGTATTTT.

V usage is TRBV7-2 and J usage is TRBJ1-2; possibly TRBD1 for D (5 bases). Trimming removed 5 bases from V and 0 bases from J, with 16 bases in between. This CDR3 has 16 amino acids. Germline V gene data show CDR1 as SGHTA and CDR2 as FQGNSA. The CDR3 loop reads CASSIRGKRANYGYTF. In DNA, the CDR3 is TGTGCCAGCAGCATACGGGGGAAGCGGGCTAACTATGGCTACACCTTC.

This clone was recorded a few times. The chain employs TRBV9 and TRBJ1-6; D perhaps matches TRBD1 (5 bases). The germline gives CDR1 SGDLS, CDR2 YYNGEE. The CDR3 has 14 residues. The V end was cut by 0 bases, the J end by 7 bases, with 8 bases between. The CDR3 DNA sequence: TGTGCCAGCAGCGTAGTACAGGAAAATTCACCCCTCCACTTT. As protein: CASSVVQENSPLHF.

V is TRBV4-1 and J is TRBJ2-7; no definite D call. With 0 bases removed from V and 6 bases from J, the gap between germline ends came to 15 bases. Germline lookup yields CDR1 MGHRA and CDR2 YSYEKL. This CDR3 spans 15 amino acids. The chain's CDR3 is CASSQDEAGLGEQYF. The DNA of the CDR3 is TGCGCCAGCAGCCAAGATGAAGCAGGATTAGGCGAGCAGTACTTC.

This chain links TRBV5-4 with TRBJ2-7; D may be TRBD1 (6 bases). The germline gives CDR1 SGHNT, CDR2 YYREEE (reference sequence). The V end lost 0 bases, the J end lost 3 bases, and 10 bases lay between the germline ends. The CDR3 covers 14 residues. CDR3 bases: TGTGCCAGCAGCTTGGACGGACAGCGCTACGAGCAGTACGTC. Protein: CASSLDGQRYEQYV.

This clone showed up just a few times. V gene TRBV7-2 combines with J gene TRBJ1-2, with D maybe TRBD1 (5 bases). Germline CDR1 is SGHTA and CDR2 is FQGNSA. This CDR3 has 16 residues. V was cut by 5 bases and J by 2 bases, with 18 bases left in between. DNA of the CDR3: TGTGCCAGCAGCCCAGGGACCGGGGAGGGCAACTATGGCTACACCTTC. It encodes CASSPGTGEGNYGYTF.

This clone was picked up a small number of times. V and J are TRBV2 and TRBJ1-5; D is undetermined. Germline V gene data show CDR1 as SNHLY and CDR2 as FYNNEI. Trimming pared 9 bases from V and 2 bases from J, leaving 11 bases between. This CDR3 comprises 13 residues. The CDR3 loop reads CASSGRGNQPQHF. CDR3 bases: TGTGCCAGTTCCGGGAGGGGCAATCAGCCCCAGCATTTT.

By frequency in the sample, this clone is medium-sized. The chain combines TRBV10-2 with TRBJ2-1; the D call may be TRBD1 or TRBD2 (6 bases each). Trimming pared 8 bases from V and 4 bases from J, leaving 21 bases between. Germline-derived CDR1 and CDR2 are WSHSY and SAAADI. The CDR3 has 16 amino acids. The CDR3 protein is CASDYRGLAGYNEQFF. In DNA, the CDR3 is TGCGCCAGCGATTACCGGGGGCTAGCTGGATACAATGAGCAGTTCTTC.

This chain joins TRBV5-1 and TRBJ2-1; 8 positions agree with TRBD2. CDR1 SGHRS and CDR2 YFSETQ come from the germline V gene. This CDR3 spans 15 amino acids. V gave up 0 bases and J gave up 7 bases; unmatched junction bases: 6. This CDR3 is CASSLERGGANEQFF. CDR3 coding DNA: TGCGCCAGCAGCTTGGAACGGGGGGGCGCGAATGAGCAGTTCTTC.

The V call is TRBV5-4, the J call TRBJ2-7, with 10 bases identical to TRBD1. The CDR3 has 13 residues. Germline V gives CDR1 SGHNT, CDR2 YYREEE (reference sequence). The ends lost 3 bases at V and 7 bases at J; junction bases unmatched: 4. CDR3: CASSWDRGLEQYV. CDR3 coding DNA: TGTGCCAGCAGCTGGGACAGGGGCTTAGAGCAGTACGTC.

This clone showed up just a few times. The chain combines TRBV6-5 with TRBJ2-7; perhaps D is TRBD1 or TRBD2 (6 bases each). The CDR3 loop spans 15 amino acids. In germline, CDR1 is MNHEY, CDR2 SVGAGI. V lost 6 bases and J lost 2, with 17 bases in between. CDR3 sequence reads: CASRSSGGPTYEQYV. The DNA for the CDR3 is TGTGCCAGCAGGTCCTCCGGGGGCCCAACCTACGAGCAGTACGTC.

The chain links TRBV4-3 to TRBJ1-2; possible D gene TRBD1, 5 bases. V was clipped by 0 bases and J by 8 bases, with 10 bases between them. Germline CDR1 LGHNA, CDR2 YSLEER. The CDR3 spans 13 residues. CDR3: CASSQEYGDGYTF. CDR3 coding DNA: TGCGCCAGCAGCCAAGAATATGGGGACGGCTACACCTTC.

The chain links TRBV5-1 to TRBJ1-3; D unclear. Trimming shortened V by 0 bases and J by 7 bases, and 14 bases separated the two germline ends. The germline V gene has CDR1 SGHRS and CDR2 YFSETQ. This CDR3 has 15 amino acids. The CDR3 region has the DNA TGCGCCAGCAGCTTGGGACCGATGGGTAGTAACACCATATATTTT. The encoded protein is CASSLGPMGSNTIYF.

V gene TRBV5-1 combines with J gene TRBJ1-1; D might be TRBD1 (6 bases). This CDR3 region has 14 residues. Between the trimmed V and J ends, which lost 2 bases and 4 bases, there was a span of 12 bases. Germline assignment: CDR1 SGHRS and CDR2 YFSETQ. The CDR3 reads CASSFGQSGTEAFF. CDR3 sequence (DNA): TGCGCCAGCAGCTTCGGACAGTCGGGCACTGAAGCTTTCTTT. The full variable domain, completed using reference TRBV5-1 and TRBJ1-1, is KAGVTQTPRYLIKTRGQQVTLSCSPISGHRSVSWYQQTPGQGLQFLFEYFSETQRNKGNFPGRFSGRQFSNSRSEMNVSTLELGDSALYLCASSFGQSGTEAFFGQGTRLTVV.

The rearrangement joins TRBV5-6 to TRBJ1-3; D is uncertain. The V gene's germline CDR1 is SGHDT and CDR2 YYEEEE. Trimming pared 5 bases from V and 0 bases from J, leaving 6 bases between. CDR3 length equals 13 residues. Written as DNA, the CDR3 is TGTGCCAGCAGTCTGATCTCTGGAAACACCATATATTTT. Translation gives CASSLISGNTIYF. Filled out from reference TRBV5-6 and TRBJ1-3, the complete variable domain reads DAGVTQSPTHLIKTRGQQVTLRCSPKSGHDTVSWYQQALGQGPQFIFQYYEEEERQRGNFPDRFSGHQFPNYSSELNVNALLLGDSALYLCASSLISGNTIYFGEGSWLTVV.

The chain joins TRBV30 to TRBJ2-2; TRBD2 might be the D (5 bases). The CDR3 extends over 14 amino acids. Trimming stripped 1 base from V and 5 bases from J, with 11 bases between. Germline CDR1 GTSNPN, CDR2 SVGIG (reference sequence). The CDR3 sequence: CAWSAGMRTGELFF. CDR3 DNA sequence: TGTGCCTGGAGTGCGGGGATGCGAACCGGGGAGCTGTTTTTT.